This TCR beta chain was recovered during a study of cytotoxic CD8 clonotypes in ibrutinib-treated CLL. About the study: Overall, some 24 responses were partial and 2 complete; following median about 69 months, about 15 patients stayed remitted and about twelve progressed. Study-wide results and limits: At the start, clonality exceeded age-matched healthy donors and followed circulating CD8+ T-cell counts. There were few public clonotypes, and on treatment they contracted or stayed stable.

Produced via immunoSEQ multiplex PCR; TCRdb's table is partial and in-frame only. The data show under 300,000 clones, roughly 70% seen once. Per the germline V gene, CDR1 is WNHNN and CDR2 is SYGVQD (reference sequence). The CDR3 has 14 amino acids. V lost 6 bases to trimming and J lost 2 bases, with 11 bases between them. Concerning this clone: The antigen is unknown.

Source: PBMCs, taken after 24 months of ibrutinib treatment. This sequence was found in a human donor with chronic lymphocytic leukemia. The chain links TRBV10-1 to TRBJ1-3; tentative D call: TRBD1 (6 bases). The CDR3 spells CASSEGGTGNTIYF. CDR3 coding DNA: TGCGCCAGCAGCGAGGGGGGTACTGGAAACACCATATATTTT.